This TCR beta chain emerged from a study of cytotoxic CD8 clonotypes in ibrutinib-treated CLL. Study in general: Results showed some 24 partial and 2 complete responses; following median approximately 73 months, around 14 remained remitted, approximately 12 advanced. Overall study results and limits: The study found clonality rose at ibrutinib response, then fell toward baseline at progression. Clonality was higher at baseline than in age-matched healthy donors and tracked circulating CD8+ T-cell counts. The clonality rise at ibrutinib response reflected private clonotype expansion.

In regard to this clone: Its antigen is not identified.

The data were produced by immunoSEQ multiplex PCR, yet TCRdb's version contains in-frame clones alone and is incomplete. The data show tens of thousands of clones, with about 65% seen just once and under 8% held by the top ten. V shed 0 bases and J shed 3 bases, with 3 bases lying between them. The germline V gene has CDR1 MNHEY and CDR2 SVGAGI. The CDR3 length is 14 residues. The specimen comprised PBMCs, sampled at disease progression, from a patient treated with ibrutinib. This TCR came from a human donor with chronic lymphocytic leukemia. The J gene is TRBJ2-6, the V gene TRBV6-5, with no clear D. CDR3 in amino acids: CASSYSFGANVLTF. For the CDR3, the DNA is TGTGCCAGCAGTTACTCGTTTGGGGCCAACGTCCTGACTTTC.